These 3 T cell receptor beta chains were all obtained from the same sample, sequenced in a study of T cells in Graves' hyperthyroidism and ophthalmopathy. TCR beta CDR3 sequences were amplified from RNA transcripts. HTBI primers drove first-round RT-PCR of the TCR CDR3. TCRdb processed the multiplex PCR reads anew with MiXCR; each CDR3 protein has one entry. Among roughly 99,000 distinct CDR3 sequences listed, 15% to 20% were seen once. The sequencing sample was made of blood. These receptors all stem from a woman aged 45-65 years with Graves' hyperthyroidism.

This clonotype showed up many times. In DNA, the CDR3 is TGTGCCCGGAAGGGGGATACAGATACGCAGTATTTT. Its translation is CARKGDTDTQYF. V gene TRBV30 combines with J gene TRBJ2-3, with a tentative D call TRBD1 (6 bases). The CDR3 loop spans 12 amino acids. The ends were cut back, 8 bases at V and 3 bases at J, with 12 bases in the middle. CDR1 and CDR2 (germline): GTSNPN, SVGIG (reference sequence).

The chain links TRBV19 to TRBJ2-7, with TRBD2 matching over 7 bases. This CDR3 is 13 amino acids long. The V and J ends lost 5 bases and 3 bases, in that order; junction bases with no gene match: 4. CDR1 LNHDA and CDR2 SQIVND come from the germline V gene (reference sequence). For the CDR3, the DNA is TGTGCCAGTAGTCCGGGACTAAACTACGAGCAGTACGTC. Translated: CASSPGLNYEQYV.

This clonotype was counted many times. J is TRBJ1-1 and V is TRBV5-1, with 7 bases fitting TRBD1. This CDR3 is built from 16 residues. The V and J ends lost 3 bases and 0 bases, in that order; junction bases with no gene match: 8. Germline V CDR1 and CDR2: SGHRS, YFSETQ. CDR3 protein: CASSSQPGTVNTEAFF. The CDR3 bases are TGCGCCAGCAGCTCCCAACCAGGGACAGTGAACACTGAAGCTTTCTTT.